This paragraph covers one T cell receptor beta chain sequence. Trimming removed 0 bases from V and 1 base from J; junction bases left unmatched: 8. This CDR3 region has 16 residues. Germline assignment: CDR1 GTSNPN and CDR2 SVGIG (reference sequence). This sample stems from a study of blood T cell repertoires in COVID-19. Original data processing: Nucleated cell counts were estimated from reference gene primer amplification. The repertoire was sequenced with immunoSEQ multiplex PCR; TCRdb's copy has only in-frame clones and lacks some. That table furnishes V, J and clone size, whereas the DNA furnished D and trimming. In the table there are over 80,000 clones, 80% of which are singletons.

The sequencing sample was made of peripheral blood. The sequence was collected from a woman in her 70s with acute or convalescent COVID-19. The chain carries TRBV30 and TRBJ1-2; 7 positions agree with TRBD1. CDR3 protein: CAWSVKGTAFNYGYTF. CDR3 nucleotides: TGTGCCTGGAGTGTAAAGGGGACAGCCTTTAACTATGGCTACACCTTC. The complete variable domain, with remaining parts taken from reference TRBV30 and TRBJ1-2, reads SQTIHQWPATLVQPVGSPLSLECTVEGTSNPNLYWYRQAAGRGLQLLFYSVGIGQISSEVPQNLSASRPQDRQFILSSKKLLLSDSGFYLCAWSVKGTAFNYGYTFGSGTRLTVV.